This T cell receptor beta chain is drawn from a study of blood T cells in healthy people across ages. A sample-barcoded 5' primer and a J-beta primer mix were used in a second PCR of roughly 7 to 11 cycles. TCRdb recomputed calls from the 5' RACE reads with MiXCR, one row per CDR3 protein. The sample lists roughly 1,500,000 distinct CDR3 sequences; approximately 32% were seen once. On this clonotype itself: What it recognizes is unknown.

Whole-study results and caveats: Both naive CD4+ cell counts and diversity were greater in long-lived donors than in aged donors.

The CDR3 length is 14 residues. Trimming took 4 bases from V and 0 from J, leaving 10 bases between them. The germline CDR1 and CDR2 sequences are SEHNR and FQNEAQ (reference sequence). Source material: blood. The chain has TRBV7-9 and TRBJ2-7; maybe TRBD2 (5 bases). The receptor was derived from a young woman in good health. The CDR3 coding sequence is TGTGCCAGCAGCTCCTTAGCGTACTCCTACGAGCAGTACTTC. The encoded protein is CASSSLAYSYEQYF.